This T cell receptor (beta chain) emerged from a study of regulatory T cells in long-lasting Graves disease. This clonotype was observed many times. Its antigen remains unidentified. Germline assignment: CDR1 SGHTA and CDR2 FQGNSA. The length of the CDR3 is 14 residues. V shed 5 bases and J shed 9 bases, with 14 bases lying between them. Investigators prepared the TCR beta libraries by applying iRepertoire HTBI primers and Arm-PCR of CDR3 regions. TCRdb ran MiXCR on the multiplex PCR reads and lists one entry per CDR3 protein. The table lists approximately 470,000 distinct CDR3 sequences, 20% to 25% of them singletons, with about 8.3% in the top ten. Specified time point: persistent/refractory GD, antithyroid drugs over 5 years with positive TRAb. Isolated PBMC RNA provided the starting material for the TCR library. From each patient, roughly 10 milliliters of peripheral blood was drawn and collected into an EDTA anticoagulant tube.

Study-level findings and limits: Persistent patients shared more public clonotypes (about 3,000) than newly diagnosed patients (about 970).

The sequenced sample was peripheral blood mononuclear cells (PBMCs), obtained when the disease was refractory, from a patient treated with antithyroid drugs. The origin of this receptor is a female donor with Graves disease. This chain links TRBV7-2 with TRBJ1-6; D call uncertain. In DNA form, the CDR3 reads TGTGCCAGCAGCGCCAGAATGAACAGTTCACCCCTCCACTTT. As protein: CASSARMNSSPLHF. The full variable domain, with the rest looked up from reference TRBV7-2 and TRBJ1-6, is GAGVSQSPSNKVTEKGKDVELRCDPISGHTALYWYRQSLGQGLEFLIYFQGNSAPDKSGLPSDRFSAERTGGSVSTLTIQRTQQEDSAVYLCASSARMNSSPLHFGNGTRLTVT.